This entry lists 29 T cell receptor beta chains sequenced from one sample in a study of cytomegalovirus exposure and HLA in healthy donors. PCR primers comprised 60 Vbeta and 13 Jbeta primers. Measured with immunoSEQ multiplex PCR; TCRdb has only the in-frame clones, and not every one. The sample lists approximately 100,000 clones; roughly 80% were seen once. The sequenced material came from PBMCs. The receptor source for this set is a female donor in good health and CMV-seronegative.

This clone was counted once. The rearrangement uses TRBV19 and TRBJ2-5, with TRBD1 matching over 7 bases. The CDR3 consists of 15 residues. V lost 7 bases and J lost 5; bases outside the gene matches: 13. Germline CDR1 reads LNHDA; CDR2 reads SQIVND (reference sequence). CDR3: CASNNFLEGQETQYF. DNA of the CDR3: TGTGCCAGTAACAATTTCTTAGAGGGACAGGAGACCCAGTACTTC. Looking up the rest from reference TRBV19 and TRBJ2-5 gives the full variable domain: DGGITQSPKYLFRKEGQNVTLSCEQNLNHDAMYWYRQDPGQGLRLIYYSQIVNDFQKGDIAEGYSVSREKKESFPLTVTSAQKNPTAFYLCASNNFLEGQETQYFGPGTRLLVL.

The chain recombines TRBV5-1 with TRBJ2-7; possible D gene TRBD1, 5 bases. V lost 4 bases to trimming and J lost 2 bases, with 13 bases between them. The CDR3 extends over 14 amino acids. CDR1 and CDR2 from the germline V gene are SGHRS and YFSETQ. The DNA of the CDR3 is TGCGCCAGCAGCGTCGGTTCAGGGACCTACGAGCAGTACTTC. Amino acid sequence: CASSVGSGTYEQYF. Complete variable domain (other parts from reference TRBV5-1 and TRBJ2-7): KAGVTQTPRYLIKTRGQQVTLSCSPISGHRSVSWYQQTPGQGLQFLFEYFSETQRNKGNFPGRFSGRQFSNSRSEMNVSTLELGDSALYLCASSVGSGTYEQYFGPGTRLTVT.

The V call is TRBV6-1, the J call TRBJ1-2; TRBD1 matches 7 bases. Germline CDR1 MNHNS, CDR2 SASEGT. V lost 7 bases and J lost 4; bases outside the gene matches: 6. This CDR3 is 13 amino acids long. CDR3 nucleotide sequence: TGTGCCAGCACCGAAAACAGGGGCTATGGCTACACCTTC. This sequence encodes CASTENRGYGYTF.

Concerning this clone itself: The junction does not match germline at one end; this may be a read error. The chain carries TRBV7-9 and TRBJ1-4; TRBD1 might be the D (5 bases). This CDR3 has 17 amino acids. Germline CDR1 reads SEHNR; CDR2 reads FQNEAQ (reference sequence). CDR3 protein: CSSSSTNRDWAREKLFF. CDR3 DNA sequence: TGTTCCAGCAGCTCAACGAATAGGGACTGGGCTCGGGAAAAACTGTTTTTT.

CDR3 DNA: TGTGCCAGCAGCTTGTATACCCTTAGCGGGGGGTACAATGAGCAGTTCTTC. This sequence encodes CASSLYTLSGGYNEQFF. This chain uses TRBV5-4 with TRBJ2-1; TRBD2 aligns across 10 bases. Trimming at V came to 1 base and at J to 4 bases, leaving 8 bases not matched to a gene. Per germline, CDR1 SGHNT and CDR2 YYREEE (reference sequence). CDR3 length equals 17 residues.

V and J are TRBV7-2 and TRBJ1-5, with 8 nucleotides matching TRBD1. CDR1 and CDR2 from the germline V gene are SGHTA and FQGNSA. With 0 bases clipped from V and 4 bases from J, the junction kept 8 bases outside the gene matches. The CDR3 spans 17 residues. CDR3 amino acids: CASSLAGGQGRNQPQHF. CDR3 nucleotide sequence: TGTGCCAGCAGCTTAGCAGGCGGACAGGGTAGAAATCAGCCCCAGCATTTT. Full variable domain (missing parts from reference TRBV7-2 and TRBJ1-5): GAGVSQSPSNKVTEKGKDVELRCDPISGHTALYWYRQSLGQGLEFLIYFQGNSAPDKSGLPSDRFSAERTGGSVSTLTIQRTQQEDSAVYLCASSLAGGQGRNQPQHFGDGTRLSIL.

The V call is TRBV29-1, the J call TRBJ2-4; D perhaps matches TRBD2 (5 bases). Germline V gene sequence: CDR1 SQVTM, CDR2 ANQGSEA. Trimming cost V 4 bases and J 0 bases, with 13 bases left between them. The CDR3 length is 15 residues. The CDR3 loop reads CSVGPGNQAKNIQYF. Here the CDR3 DNA reads TGCAGCGTTGGTCCCGGGAATCAAGCCAAAAACATTCAGTACTTC. Full variable domain (outside the CDR3, taken from reference TRBV29-1 and TRBJ2-4): SAVISQKPSRDICQRGTSLTIQCQVDSQVTMMFWYRQQPGQSLTLIATANQGSEATYESGFVIDKFPISRPNLTFSTLTVSNMSPEDSSIYLCSVGPGNQAKNIQYFGAGTRLSVL.

The chain combines TRBV14 with TRBJ2-5, with 9 bases identical to TRBD2. V was pared by 1 base and J by 5 bases, with 8 bases of the junction left unmatched. Germline-derived CDR1 and CDR2 are SGHDN and FVKESK. The CDR3 consists of 16 residues. The CDR3 loop is CASSQGLRLAEETQYF. The CDR3 DNA follows: TGTGCCAGCAGCCAAGGCCTCAGACTAGCGGAGGAGACCCAGTACTTC. The whole variable domain, remainder taken from reference TRBV14 and TRBJ2-5, is EAGVTQFPSHSVIEKGQTVTLRCDPISGHDNLYWYRRVMGKEIKFLLHFVKESKQDESGMPNNRFLAERTGGTYSTLKVQPAELEDSGVYFCASSQGLRLAEETQYFGPGTRLLVL.

This chain joins TRBV27 and TRBJ2-7; possible D gene TRBD1, 7 bases. Germline CDR1 and CDR2: MNHEY and SMNVEV (reference sequence). The CDR3 is 16 amino acids. Trimming left V 4 bases short and J 1 base short, with 17 bases between. CDR3 protein: CASSSSRGARSYEQYF. The CDR3 bases are TGTGCCAGCAGTTCGTCCAGGGGGGCCCGTTCCTACGAGCAGTACTTC.

The CDR3 nucleotides read TGTGCCAGCAGCTTAATAGCGCCGAACACCGGGGAGCTGTTTTTT. Translating gives CASSLIAPNTGELFF. This rearrangement joins TRBV7-2 to TRBJ2-2; D possibly corresponds to TRBD2 (5 bases). V was cut by 2 bases and J by 0 bases, with 7 bases left in between. The CDR3 loop spans 15 amino acids. The germline CDR1 and CDR2 sequences are SGHTA and FQGNSA.

The chain couples TRBV6-1 to TRBJ2-1, with a possible D match to TRBD2 (7 bases). Germline V gene data show CDR1 as MNHNS and CDR2 as SASEGT. V was cut by 6 bases and J by 8 bases, with 20 bases left in between. This CDR3 has 15 residues. As DNA, the CDR3 is TGTGCCAGCAGAGGGACCGATCGGGGGGCCGATGAGCAGTTCTTC. Translating it yields CASRGTDRGADEQFF.

V is TRBV27 and J is TRBJ1-5; D remains ambiguous. The CDR3 contains 16 residues. Trimming left V 0 bases short and J 0 bases short, with 9 bases between. The germline V gene encodes CDR1 MNHEY and CDR2 SMNVEV (reference sequence). The CDR3 spells CASSLSRIGSNQPQHF. DNA of the CDR3: TGTGCCAGCAGTTTATCGAGGATCGGTAGCAATCAGCCCCAGCATTTT.

The chain has TRBV11-2 and TRBJ2-3, with 8 nucleotides matching TRBD2. Germline V gene sequence: CDR1 SGHAT, CDR2 FQNNGV. The CDR3 sequence is 16 residues long. V lost 5 bases and J lost 7; bases outside the gene matches: 14. The CDR3 protein is CASSARGAGGGYTQYF. The DNA of the CDR3 is TGTGCCAGCAGCGCCCGAGGGGCGGGGGGAGGATATACGCAGTATTTT.

V gene TRBV19 combines with J gene TRBJ1-5; no reliable D call. The CDR3 length is 13 residues. V was shortened by 9 bases and J by 7 bases, with 16 bases between the two germline ends. CDR1 is LNHDA and CDR2 is SQIVND in the germline V gene (reference sequence). CDR3 protein: CASQHLGGQPQHF. For the CDR3, the DNA is TGTGCCAGCCAACATCTAGGCGGGCAGCCCCAGCATTTT.

The rearrangement uses TRBV6-6 and TRBJ2-5; 8 bases agree with TRBD1. CDR3 size: 13 residues. Germline V gene sequence: CDR1 MNHNY, CDR2 SVGAGI (reference sequence). Losses at the gene ends were 7 bases for V and 2 bases for J; bases not matched to a gene: 3. The CDR3, as DNA: TGTGCCAGCAAAAGGACAGGGCAAGAGACCCAGTACTTC. Encoded protein: CASKRTGQETQYF.

Concerning this clone itself: Sequence at one end of the junction differs from germline and may be a read error. V is TRBV2 and J is TRBJ2-1, with 7 positions matching TRBD1. In germline, CDR1 is SNHLY, CDR2 FYNNEI. The CDR3 has 15 residues. CDR3 in DNA: TGTGCCAGCAGCGAAGACAGGGCTTCCTACAATGAGCAGTTCTTC. It specifies CASSEDRASYNEQFF.

Only a few counts were recorded for this clone. CDR3: CAISEQGNQPQHF. As DNA, the CDR3 is TGTGCCATCAGTGAACAGGGGAATCAGCCCCAGCATTTT. V usage is TRBV10-3 and J usage is TRBJ1-5, with 7 bases matching TRBD1. Germline V gives CDR1 ENHRY, CDR2 SYGVKD. The CDR3 is 13 amino acids. The trim removed 3 bases at V and 4 bases at J, leaving 0 bases unmatched.

This chain links TRBV6-1 with TRBJ1-1; tentative D call: TRBD1 (5 bases). Germline V gene sequence: CDR1 MNHNS, CDR2 SASEGT. The CDR3 is 11 amino acids. The DNA for the CDR3 is TGTGCGACACGACAGTCCCTAGGGGCTTTCTTT. Its protein product is CATRQSLGAFF.

V and J are TRBV19 and TRBJ2-7, with TRBD2 matching over 7 bases. This CDR3 comprises 15 residues. CDR1 LNHDA and CDR2 SQIVND come from the germline V gene (reference sequence). V lost 3 bases and J lost 3; bases outside the gene matches: 8. This CDR3 is CASSIKAGGDYEQYF. CDR3 coding DNA: TGTGCCAGTAGTATCAAGGCTGGGGGGGACTACGAGCAGTACTTC.

This rearrangement joins TRBV5-1 to TRBJ2-5, with D maybe TRBD2 (6 bases). The germline V gene has CDR1 SGHRS and CDR2 YFSETQ. Trimming took off 0 bases at V and 2 bases at J, with 8 bases between the two ends. This CDR3 has 14 residues. CDR3 bases: TGCGCCAGCAGCTTGGCGGGACTGCAAGAGACCCAGTACTTC. The encoded protein is CASSLAGLQETQYF.

V gene TRBV19 combines with J gene TRBJ2-7; 9 bases are shared with TRBD1. The CDR3 contains 12 residues. After removal of 9 bases from V and 4 bases from J, the junction contained 4 bases not matched to a gene. Germline-derived CDR1 and CDR2 are LNHDA and SQIVND (reference sequence). The CDR3 sequence: CASGTGSYEQYF. DNA of the CDR3: TGTGCCAGCGGGACAGGGTCATACGAGCAGTACTTC.

V gene TRBV29-1 combines with J gene TRBJ1-2; 8 positions match TRBD1. Losses at the gene ends were 6 bases for V and 2 bases for J; bases not matched to a gene: 5. This CDR3 comprises 13 residues. Germline V gene data show CDR1 as SQVTM and CDR2 as ANQGSEA. The CDR3 nucleotides are TGCAGCGTATGGGGACAGGACAACTATGGCTACACCTTC. As protein: CSVWGQDNYGYTF.

This sequence joins TRBV6-5 and TRBJ2-3; D gene ambiguous. The CDR3 length is 12 residues. V was pared by 9 bases and J by 1 base, with 8 bases between. Germline CDR1 and CDR2: MNHEY and SVGAGI. CDR3 coding DNA: TGTGCCAGTGGGCAGGGCACAGATACGCAGTATTTT. Translated: CASGQGTDTQYF.

The chain is built from TRBV29-1 and TRBJ1-1; tentative D call: TRBD1 (5 bases). The V gene lost 6 bases and the J gene lost 4 bases, with 12 bases spanning the gap. The CDR3 covers 12 residues. CDR1 is SQVTM, CDR2 ANQGSEA, per germline. The CDR3 loop reads CSVGGLGTEAFF. In DNA, the CDR3 is TGCAGCGTGGGGGGATTGGGCACTGAAGCTTTCTTT.

The CDR3, as DNA: TGTGCCAGCAGCCGCGGAGCTGGGTATGGCTACACCTTC. Its translation is CASSRGAGYGYTF. The chain combines TRBV6-5 with TRBJ1-2; no firm D call. The CDR3 has 13 amino acids. The V and J ends lost 6 bases and 5 bases respectively, with 13 bases between them. Looked up from germline, CDR1 is MNHEY and CDR2 is SVGAGI.

This clone came up once. The V call is TRBV10-2, the J call TRBJ1-2; 9 positions agree with TRBD1. This CDR3 comprises 14 residues. The V and J ends lost 6 bases and 10 bases, in that order; junction bases with no gene match: 12. Per germline, CDR1 WSHSY and CDR2 SAAADI. The CDR3 loop is CASREGQGGADYTF. The CDR3 DNA reads as TGCGCCAGCAGGGAGGGACAGGGTGGGGCCGACTACACCTTC.

This clone has a handful of counts. The J gene is TRBJ1-5, the V gene TRBV7-9; D ambiguous. This CDR3 comprises 13 residues. Between the trimmed V and J ends, which lost 5 bases and 7 bases, there was a span of 12 bases. CDR1 and CDR2 (germline): SEHNR, FQNEAQ (reference sequence). For the CDR3, the DNA is TGTGCCAGCAGCGCAAATGCGGGGCAGCCCCAGCATTTT. It is translated as CASSANAGQPQHF. Filled out from reference TRBV7-9 and TRBJ1-5, the complete variable domain reads DTGVSQNPRHKITKRGQNVTFRCDPISEHNRLYWYRQTLGQGPEFLTYFQNEAQLEKSRLLSDRFSAERPKGSFSTLEIQRTEQGDSAMYLCASSANAGQPQHFGDGTRLSIL.

The chain joins TRBV7-9 to TRBJ2-7, with 7 bases matching TRBD1. CDR3 length: 13 residues. CDR1 SEHNR and CDR2 FQNEAQ come from the germline V gene (reference sequence). V lost 4 bases and J lost 3; bases outside the gene matches: 3. This CDR3 reads CASSSTGNYEQYF. The CDR3 DNA follows: TGTGCCAGCAGCTCGACAGGGAACTACGAGCAGTACTTC.

This chain joins TRBV18 and TRBJ1-2; D is undetermined. CDR1 and CDR2 (germline): KGHSH, LQKENI. V was pared by 6 bases and J by 0 bases, with 14 bases between. The CDR3 contains 15 residues. Here the CDR3 reads CASSPKEGANYGYTF. CDR3 nucleotides: TGTGCCAGCTCGCCGAAGGAGGGAGCTAACTATGGCTACACCTTC.